The 5 T cell receptor beta chains below come from one sample, sequenced in a study of Ad26.COV2.S vaccination and SARS-CoV-2 variants. Method: immunoSEQ multiplex PCR; TCRdb's copy keeps in-frame clones and lacks some. Counted here are approximately 450,000 clones, approximately 90% occurring once; the ten biggest clones make up roughly an eighth. This sample's treatment: around 19 received Ad26.COV2.S at low or high dose, single or two shots; roughly 5 received placebo; per-sample allocation not given. At day 63 after the first vaccine or placebo injection, samples were drawn. The specimen comprised peripheral blood, sampled in a trial of Ad26.COV2.S vaccine versus placebo. The receptors originated from a person between 18 and 65 years old who received the Ad26.COV2.S COVID-19 vaccine or a placebo.

CDR3 residues: CASSGGQTYEQYF. In DNA, the CDR3 is TGCGCCAGCAGCGGCGGACAGACTTACGAGCAGTACTTC. The V call is TRBV5-1, the J call TRBJ2-7, with D perhaps matching TRBD1 (6 bases). CDR3 length equals 13 residues. Germline V lookup: CDR1 SGHRS, CDR2 YFSETQ. The germline V and J ends were trimmed by 4 bases and 4 bases, with 12 bases remaining between them.

The chain is built from TRBV7-9 and TRBJ1-2, with a tentative D call TRBD1 (5 bases). Trimming took off 5 bases at V and 0 bases at J, with 16 bases between the two ends. Germline V lookup: CDR1 SEHNR, CDR2 FQNEAQ (reference sequence). The CDR3 contains 16 residues. This chain's CDR3 is CASSPGMDKPNYGYTF. The CDR3 coding sequence is TGTGCCAGCAGCCCGGGGATGGACAAACCTAACTATGGCTACACCTTC.

The chain uses TRBV12-3 or TRBV12-4 and TRBJ2-1; D remains ambiguous. The CDR3 sequence is 12 residues long. V was cut by 5 bases and J by 7 bases, with 9 bases left in between. Written as DNA, the CDR3 is TGTGCCAGCAGTGTAGACTGGAATGAGCAGTTCTTC. It codes for CASSVDWNEQFF.

The chain combines TRBV28 with TRBJ1-4; 11 bases align to TRBD1. The germline CDR1 and CDR2 sequences are MDHEN and SYDVKM. Unmatched junction bases numbered 8, after V lost 6 bases and J lost 8 bases. This CDR3 comprises 15 residues. The CDR3 protein is CASSTAGQGDEKLFF. CDR3 coding DNA: TGTGCCAGCAGCACCGCGGGACAGGGGGACGAAAAACTGTTTTTT.

This clone occurred a few times. This chain links TRBV2 with TRBJ1-2; 7 bases line up with TRBD1. There are 14 residues in the CDR3. Germline CDR1 and CDR2: SNHLY and FYNNEI. The J segment lost 1 base and the V segment lost 2 bases, leaving 1 base of the junction unmatched. The CDR3 loop is CASSESGGNYGYTF. CDR3 sequence (DNA): TGTGCCAGCAGTGAATCAGGGGGTAACTATGGCTACACCTTC.